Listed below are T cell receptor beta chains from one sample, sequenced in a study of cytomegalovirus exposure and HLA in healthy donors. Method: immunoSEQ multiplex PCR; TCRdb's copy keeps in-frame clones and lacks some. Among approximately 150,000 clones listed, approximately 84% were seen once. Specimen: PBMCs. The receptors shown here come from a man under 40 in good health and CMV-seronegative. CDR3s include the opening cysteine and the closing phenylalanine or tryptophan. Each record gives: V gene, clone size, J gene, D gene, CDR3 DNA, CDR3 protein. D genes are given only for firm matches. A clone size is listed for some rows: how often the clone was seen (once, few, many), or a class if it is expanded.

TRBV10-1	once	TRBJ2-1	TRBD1	TGCGCCAGCAGTGAGACAGGGGGCTACTACAATGAGCAGTTCTTC	CASSETGGYYNEQFF
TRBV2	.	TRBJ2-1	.	TGTGCCAGCAGTGATGGGCCAGGGCAGTTCTTC	CASSDGPGQFF
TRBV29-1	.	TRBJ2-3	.	TGCAGCGCACGACAGTCGGATACGCAGTATTTT	CSARQSDTQYF
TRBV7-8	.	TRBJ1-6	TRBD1	TGTGCCAGCAACTGGGGACAGGATAATTCACCCCTCCACTTT	CASNWGQDNSPLHF
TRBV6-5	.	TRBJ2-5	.	TGTGCCAGCAGTTACACCGGACTGCAAGAGACCCAGTACTTC	CASSYTGLQETQYF
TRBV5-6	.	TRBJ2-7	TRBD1	TGTGCCAGCAGTCGCGACAGGGGATACGAGCAGTACTTC	CASSRDRGYEQYF
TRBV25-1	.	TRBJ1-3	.	TGTGCCAGCAGAGGGGTCAGGAGCTCTGGAAACACCATATATTTT	CASRGVRSSGNTIYF
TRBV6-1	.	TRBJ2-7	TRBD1	TGTGCCAGCAGACTCCGGGACAGGGAGTACGAGCAGTACTTC	CASRLRDREYEQYF
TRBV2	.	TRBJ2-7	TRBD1	TGTGCCAGCAAAAGGACAGGGCCTACCTACGAGCAGTACTTC	CASKRTGPTYEQYF
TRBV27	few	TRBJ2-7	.	TGTGCCAGCAGCACAGGGTGGGGGATCTCCTACGAGCAGTACTTC	CASSTGWGISYEQYF
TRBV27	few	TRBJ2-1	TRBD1	TGTGCCAGCAGATCCGACAGGGGGCACGGCAATGAGCAGTTCTTC	CASRSDRGHGNEQFF
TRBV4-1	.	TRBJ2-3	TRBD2	TGCGCCAGCAGCCAAGATCCTAGCGGGGGGGCAGCAGATACGCAGTATTTT	CASSQDPSGGAADTQYF
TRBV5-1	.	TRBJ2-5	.	TGCGCCAGCAGCTGGAGCCAAGAGACCCAGTACTTC	CASSWSQETQYF
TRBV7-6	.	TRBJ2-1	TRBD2	TGTGCCAGCAGCTTAGATATGGCTAGCGGGAGGGGCAATGAGCAGTTCTTC	CASSLDMASGRGNEQFF
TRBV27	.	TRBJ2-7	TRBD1	TGTGCCAGCAGTTTAAACCAGGGGGCGCTTCCCTACGAGCAGTACTTC	CASSLNQGALPYEQYF
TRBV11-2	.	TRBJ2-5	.	TGTGCCAGCAGCATAAGCAGTACGGGAGACGTGACCCAGTACTTC	CASSISSTGDVTQYF
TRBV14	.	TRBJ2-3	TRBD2	TGTGCCAGCAGCCAAGACGGACTAGCGGGCACAGATACGCAGTATTTT	CASSQDGLAGTDTQYF
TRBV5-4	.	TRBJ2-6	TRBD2	TGTGCCAGCAGCCCCGGGGGGGTTCGGTCTGGGGCCAACGTCCTGACTTTC	CASSPGGVRSGANVLTF
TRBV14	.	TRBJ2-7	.	TGTGCCAGCAGCCGACCCGGAGACGGGTTCGAGCAGTACTTC	CASSRPGDGFEQYF
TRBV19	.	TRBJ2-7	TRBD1	TGTGCCAGTAGTATGACCGGGACAGGACACTACGAGCAGTACTTC	CASSMTGTGHYEQYF
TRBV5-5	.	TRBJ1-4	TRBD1	TGTGCCAGCAGCGCGGACAGGGATAATGAAAAACTGTTTTTT	CASSADRDNEKLFF
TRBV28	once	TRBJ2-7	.	TGTGCCAGCAGTTCCCGACACAGGTTTACCTACGAGCAGTACTTC	CASSSRHRFTYEQYF
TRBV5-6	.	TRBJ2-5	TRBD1	TGTGCCAGCAGCTTCGTGGGACAGGGTCCCGCGAAGACCCAGTACTTC	CASSFVGQGPAKTQYF
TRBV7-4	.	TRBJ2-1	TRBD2	TGTGCCAGCAGCCGGACTAGCGGGGGAGATGAGCAGTTCTTC	CASSRTSGGDEQFF
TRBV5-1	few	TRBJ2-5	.	TGCGCCAGCAGCTTAGGAAGTGGGGGGCAAGAGACCCAGTACTTC	CASSLGSGGQETQYF
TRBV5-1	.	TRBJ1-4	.	TGCGCCAGCAGCTTAAGTGGTCTAGGTTTAGAAAAACTGTTTTTT	CASSLSGLGLEKLFF
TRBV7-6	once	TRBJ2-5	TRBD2	TGTGCCAGCAGCCCTTGGACTAGCGGGAGAGGAGAAGAGACCCAGTACTTC	CASSPWTSGRGEETQYF
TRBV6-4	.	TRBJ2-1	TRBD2	TGTGCCAGCAGTGTCCTAGCGGGGCTTAACAATGAGCAGTTCTTC	CASSVLAGLNNEQFF
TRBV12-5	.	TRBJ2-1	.	TGTGCTAGTGAGACCGGAGCGCGTAATGAGCAGTTCTTC	CASETGARNEQFF
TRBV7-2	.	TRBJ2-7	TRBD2	TGTGCCAGCAGCGCCCCAATTGGAGTAGCGGGGGCCTTCTCCTACGAGCAGTACTTC	CASSAPIGVAGAFSYEQYF
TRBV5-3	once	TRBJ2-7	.	TGTGCCAGAAGCTTGTGGGAGCCCTCCTACGAGCAGTACTTC	CARSLWEPSYEQYF
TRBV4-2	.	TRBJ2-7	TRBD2	TGTGCCAGCAGCCAAGAGGGACCGGGACTAACCTACGAGCAGTACTTC	CASSQEGPGLTYEQYF
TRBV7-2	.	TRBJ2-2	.	TGTGCCAGCAGCTTAGGGGTAGCGGGAAACAGGGGCGGGGAGCTGTTTTTT	CASSLGVAGNRGGELFF
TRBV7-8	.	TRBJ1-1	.	TGTGCCAGCAGCTTATCGGAGGGGTTAGGTGAAGCTTTCTTT	CASSLSEGLGEAFF
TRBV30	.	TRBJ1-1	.	TGTGCCTGGAGTGCTGGACAGAAGAACACTGAAGCTTTCTTT	CAWSAGQKNTEAFF
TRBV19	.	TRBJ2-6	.	TGTGCCAGTAGGTCGGATAGGGGCCCCCGCTCTGGGGCCAACGTCCTGACTTTC	CASRSDRGPRSGANVLTF
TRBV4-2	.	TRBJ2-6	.	TGTGCCAGCAGCCAAGGTCCTCGGACATCTGGGGCCAACGTCCTGACTTTC	CASSQGPRTSGANVLTF
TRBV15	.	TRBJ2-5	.	TGTGCCACCAGCAGAGGTCAGGGCAACCAAGAGACCCAGTACTTC	CATSRGQGNQETQYF
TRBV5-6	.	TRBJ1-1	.	TGTGCCAGCAGCTTGTTTCAGGGGTCGGCTGAAGCTTTCTTT	CASSLFQGSAEAFF
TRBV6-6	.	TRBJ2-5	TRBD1	TGTGCCAGCAGTTCGACAGGGAGTGAGACCCAGTACTTC	CASSSTGSETQYF
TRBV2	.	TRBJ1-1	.	TGTGCCAGCAGTGACCTCCGTGCGGGGGTAAACACTGAAGCTTTCTTT	CASSDLRAGVNTEAFF
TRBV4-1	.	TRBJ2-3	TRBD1	TGCGCCAGCAGCCAAGATGGAGGAGGGACAGGGGCAGATACGCAGTATTTT	CASSQDGGGTGADTQYF
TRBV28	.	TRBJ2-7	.	TGTGCCAGCAGTCCCGGAGGGACCGATGCCTACGAGCAGTACTTC	CASSPGGTDAYEQYF
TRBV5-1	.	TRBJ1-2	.	TGCGCCAGCAGCCCCGGACAGTTAGCTAACTATGGCTACACCTTC	CASSPGQLANYGYTF
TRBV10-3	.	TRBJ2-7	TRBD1	TGTGCCATCAGTGATTATGGGGACAGGGTCTACGAGCAGTACTTC	CAISDYGDRVYEQYF
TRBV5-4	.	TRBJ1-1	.	TGTGCCAGCAGCGGAGGGGCCAGGTCCACTGAAGCTTTCTTT	CASSGGARSTEAFF
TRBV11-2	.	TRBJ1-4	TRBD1	TGTGCCAGCAGCTTCTCAAGGGGGCAGGGTGAAAAACTATTTTTT	CASSFSRGQGEKLFF
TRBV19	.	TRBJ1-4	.	TGTGCCAGTAGTCCAACAAGATACAGGGATAGTGATGAAAAACTGTTTTTT	CASSPTRYRDSDEKLFF